What follows is one T cell receptor (beta chain) and its context. These data are taken from a study of CD8+ T cells in alopecia areata. Extracted RNA was reverse transcribed into cDNA, the sequencing template. Here immunoSEQ multiplex PCR was the method, and the copy in TCRdb shows in-frame clones only, minus some. The sample lists about 120,000 clones; around 53% were seen once. Noted treatment: oral pan-JAK inhibitor, 5-10 mg twice daily. V was clipped by 0 bases and J by 4 bases, with 15 bases between them. There are 15 residues in the CDR3. The germline V gene encodes CDR1 GTSNPN and CDR2 SVGIG (reference sequence).

The sample here was CD4+ T cells sorted from blood, taken at week 4, from a patient treated with tofacitinib. The genes are TRBV30 and TRBJ1-1; D ambiguous. The source of this sequence is a human donor with alopecia areata. The CDR3 is CAWSVPGVSSTEAFF. The CDR3 DNA reads TGTGCCTGGAGTGTGCCCGGGGTCTCGAGCACTGAAGCTTTCTTT.